A single sample is the source of the 5 T cell receptor beta chains below, sequenced in a study of PD-L1 blockade in urothelial cancer (dated by TCRdb to about 2017). The library relied on the immunoSEQ multiplex PCR assay. Here the immuneACCESS table is served through TCRdb, limited to in-frame sequences with V and J called. Missing clones are a known gap in these copies; in checked studies unresolved V genes cover under half, and the rest lacks a known reason. This sample lists 50,000 or so clones; 75% to 90% were detected once. About 9.4% of the sample is taken by the ten largest. The sample's time point label, decoded: peripheral blood 6 weeks after treatment start. The sequences come from PBMCs, collected around atezolizumab (anti-PD-L1) treatment. The receptors originated from a man in his 60s with urothelial cancer.

V is TRBV6-5 and J is TRBJ2-3; 7 nucleotides agree with TRBD2. The CDR3 extends over 15 amino acids. Germline CDR1 MNHEY, CDR2 SVGAGI. J lost 5 bases, V lost 6 bases, and 11 bases had no gene match. CDR3 residues: CASSRGGRGIDTQYF. CDR3 DNA: TGTGCCAGCAGCCGCGGGGGTCGGGGGATAGATACGCAGTATTTT.

This chain joins TRBV7-8 and TRBJ2-6; no firm D call. V was pared by 1 base and J by 4 bases, with 5 bases between. Per the germline V gene, CDR1 is SGHVS and CDR2 is FQNEAQ. The CDR3 consists of 14 residues. The CDR3 DNA follows: TGTGCCAGCAGCTTAGTCCTGGGGGCCAACGTCCTGACTTTC. It codes for CASSLVLGANVLTF.

This rearrangement joins TRBV5-1 to TRBJ2-2; 9 positions agree with TRBD2. V gave up 6 bases and J gave up 7 bases; unmatched junction bases: 7. Germline V gives CDR1 SGHRS, CDR2 YFSETQ. The CDR3 sequence is 14 residues long. The CDR3 nucleotides read TGCGCCAGCAACATCGCGGGGGGGATCGGGGAGCTGTTTTTT. It specifies CASNIAGGIGELFF. Filled out from reference TRBV5-1 and TRBJ2-2, the complete variable domain reads KAGVTQTPRYLIKTRGQQVTLSCSPISGHRSVSWYQQTPGQGLQFLFEYFSETQRNKGNFPGRFSGRQFSNSRSEMNVSTLELGDSALYLCASNIAGGIGELFFGEGSRLTVL.

V usage is TRBV7-2 and J usage is TRBJ2-5; TRBD2 is a possible D gene (5 bases). Per germline, CDR1 SGHTA and CDR2 FQGNSA. The CDR3 is made up of 15 amino acids. Trimming took 1 base from V and 10 from J, leaving 19 bases between them. Here the CDR3 DNA reads TGTGCCAGCAGCTTAGAGTTCGGTATCCGGAGGATCCAGTACTTC. This translates into CASSLEFGIRRIQYF.

This sequence joins TRBV7-3 and TRBJ2-3; 7 nucleotides align to TRBD1. V lost 5 bases, J lost 1 base, and 9 bases stayed unmatched. The CDR3 consists of 16 residues. Germline V gene sequence: CDR1 SGHTA, CDR2 FQGTGA. CDR3 nucleotides: TGTGCCAGCAGCCAAAGACAGGGTTCAGGCACAGATACGCAGTATTTT. This translates into CASSQRQGSGTDTQYF.